These 23 T cell receptor beta chains originate from one sample sequenced in a study of blood T cell repertoires in COVID-19. TCRdb keeps only in-frame clones here, not all; method: immunoSEQ multiplex PCR. The table lists under 200,000 clones, roughly nine tenths of them singletons. The sample was peripheral blood. The receptor set was obtained from a man between 60 and 75 years old with active or convalescent COVID-19.

The CDR3 sequence is CASSPGTGVGYTF. The CDR3 DNA is TGTGCCAGCAGCCCCGGGACAGGGGTTGGCTACACCTTC. The chain employs TRBV11-2 and TRBJ1-2; 10 bases match TRBD1. The V gene's germline CDR1 is SGHAT and CDR2 FQNNGV. The CDR3 loop spans 13 amino acids. V dropped 5 bases and J dropped 7; count of bases not matched to a gene: 4. Combining the CDR3 with reference TRBV11-2 and TRBJ1-2 gives the whole variable domain EAGVAQSPRYKIIEKRQSVAFWCNPISGHATLYWYQQILGQGPKLLIQFQNNGVVDDSQLPKDRFSAERLKGVDSTLKIQPAKLEDSAVYLCASSPGTGVGYTFGSGTRLTVV.

V and J are TRBV5-3 and TRBJ2-7, with 7 bases that match TRBD2. TRBV5-3 is flagged as an ORF with uncertain function. V was pared by 3 bases and J by 0 bases, with 3 bases of the junction left unmatched. This CDR3 comprises 14 residues. CDR3 loop: CARSYPSGSYEQYF. DNA of the CDR3: TGTGCCAGAAGCTACCCTAGCGGCTCCTACGAGCAGTACTTC.

The chain uses TRBV9 and TRBJ2-1, with 13 bases that match TRBD2. Trimming at V came to 0 bases and at J to 8 bases, leaving 5 bases not matched to a gene. CDR1 is SGDLS, CDR2 YYNGEE, per germline. The length of the CDR3 is 16 residues. The CDR3 region is CASSVGGTSGVYEQFF. CDR3 DNA: TGTGCCAGCAGCGTAGGTGGGACTAGCGGGGTTTATGAGCAGTTCTTC.

This chain links TRBV19 with TRBJ2-2; D is perhaps TRBD2 (5 bases). The CDR3 has 14 residues. V was clipped by 6 bases and J by 4 bases, with 12 bases between them. Germline CDR1 is LNHDA and CDR2 is SQIVND (reference sequence). This CDR3 is CASSLARITGELFF. The CDR3 DNA follows: TGTGCCAGTAGCCTAGCACGGATCACCGGGGAGCTGTTTTTT.

The chain has TRBV2 and TRBJ1-5; D may be TRBD1 (5 bases). Per germline, CDR1 SNHLY and CDR2 FYNNEI. The V end was cut by 6 bases, the J end by 4 bases, with 13 bases between. The CDR3 spans 14 residues. This CDR3 is CASRGDGGNQPQHF. The CDR3 region has the DNA TGTGCCAGCAGAGGAGACGGGGGGAATCAGCCCCAGCATTTT. The full variable domain, completed using reference TRBV2 and TRBJ1-5, is EPEVTQTPSHQVTQMGQEVILRCVPISNHLYFYWYRQILGQKVEFLVSFYNNEISEKSEIFDDQFSVERPDGSNFTLKIRSTKLEDSAMYFCASRGDGGNQPQHFGDGTRLSIL.

The J gene is TRBJ2-1, the V gene TRBV11-2; TRBD1 aligns across 9 bases. In germline, CDR1 is SGHAT, CDR2 FQNNGV. The CDR3 spans 17 residues. Unmatched junction bases numbered 8, after V lost 3 bases and J lost 2 bases. The CDR3 nucleotides read TGTGCCAGCAGCTTTGGGACAGGGAGGCGTCCCTACAATGAGCAGTTCTTC. The encoded protein is CASSFGTGRRPYNEQFF.

This rearrangement joins TRBV6-5 to TRBJ1-1; the D gene is possibly TRBD1 (5 bases). From germline, CDR1 is MNHEY and CDR2 SVGAGI. The CDR3 runs to 13 residues. V was pared by 9 bases and J by 8 bases, with 19 bases between. The CDR3: CASRPAGAVEAFF. As DNA, the CDR3 is TGTGCCAGTCGTCCGGCTGGGGCGGTGGAAGCTTTCTTT.

This clone came up a few times. V usage is TRBV2 and J usage is TRBJ2-7; no reliable D call. V was cut by 1 base and J by 2 bases, with 6 bases left in between. Germline V gene lookup returns CDR1 SNHLY and CDR2 FYNNEI. The CDR3 runs to 13 residues. CDR3 DNA sequence: TGTGCCAGCAGTGAAGGTGGCCCCTACGAGCAGTACTTC. Its translation is CASSEGGPYEQYF.

This chain links TRBV12-3 or TRBV12-4 with TRBJ1-1; 8 bases are a match to TRBD1. This CDR3 has 13 residues. Trimming cost V 3 bases and J 7 bases; bases outside gene matches: 4. CDR3 sequence (DNA): TGTGCCAGCAGTTTGACCGGGACAGGTGAAGCTTTCTTT. This sequence encodes CASSLTGTGEAFF.

This clone was counted between two and nine times. V is TRBV3-1 (or the pseudogene TRBV3-2) and J is TRBJ2-5, with a tentative D call TRBD1 (5 bases). The CDR3 sequence is 13 residues long. Looked up from germline, CDR1 is LGHDT and CDR2 is YNNKEL (reference sequence). Trimming took 2 bases from V and 7 from J, leaving 11 bases between them. The CDR3 here is CASSQKGPGTQYF. In DNA form, the CDR3 reads TGTGCCAGCAGCCAAAAGGGGCCCGGGACCCAGTACTTC.

This clone was recorded once. This chain uses TRBV7-9 with TRBJ1-1, with D uncertain. V shed 6 bases and J shed 4 bases, with 9 bases lying between them. From germline, CDR1 is SEHNR and CDR2 FQNEAQ (reference sequence). The CDR3 spans 12 residues. CDR3 sequence: CASRSEGTEAFF. The CDR3 DNA follows: TGTGCCAGCAGATCCGAGGGCACTGAAGCTTTCTTT.

This chain links TRBV5-1 with TRBJ1-1; a weak D match, TRBD1 (5 bases). Germline loops: CDR1 SGHRS, CDR2 YFSETQ. This CDR3 contains 14 residues. Trimming pared 3 bases from V and 0 bases from J, leaving 9 bases between. This CDR3 reads CASSSEGLNTEAFF. CDR3 DNA: TGCGCCAGCAGCTCGGAGGGGCTGAACACTGAAGCTTTCTTT.

The chain joins TRBV7-8 to TRBJ2-5; 9 nucleotides match TRBD2. CDR1 SGHVS and CDR2 FQNEAQ come from the germline V gene. This CDR3 region has 18 residues. Trimming at V came to 1 base and at J to 1 base, leaving 10 bases not matched to a gene. CDR3 sequence reads: CASSLGEVAGALQETQYF. The CDR3, as DNA: TGTGCCAGCAGCTTAGGAGAGGTAGCGGGGGCCCTCCAAGAGACCCAGTACTTC.

The chain is built from TRBV7-3 and TRBJ1-5; D perhaps matches TRBD1 (5 bases). The CDR3 length is 11 residues. Germline CDR1 SGHTA, CDR2 FQGTGA. CDR3 protein: CQGPGRQPQHF. The CDR3 nucleotides read TGTCAGGGTCCCGGGAGACAGCCCCAGCATTTT.

The rearrangement uses TRBV5-1 and TRBJ1-2; 11 positions match TRBD1. CDR1 is SGHRS and CDR2 is YFSETQ in the germline V gene. The V and J ends lost 0 bases and 7 bases, in that order; junction bases with no gene match: 8. The CDR3 consists of 16 residues. CDR3 sequence reads: CASSLAVGTGGSGYTF. The CDR3 coding sequence is TGCGCCAGCAGCTTGGCCGTCGGGACAGGGGGAAGTGGCTACACCTTC.

The chain employs TRBV2 and TRBJ1-5; D call uncertain. Per the germline V gene, CDR1 is SNHLY and CDR2 is FYNNEI. The CDR3 loop spans 14 amino acids. The V end was cut by 4 bases, the J end by 0 bases, with 7 bases between. The CDR3 spells CASSVTGSNQPQHF. The CDR3 DNA is TGTGCCAGCAGTGTTACGGGTAGCAATCAGCCCCAGCATTTT.

The rearrangement joins TRBV30 to TRBJ1-1; TRBD1 is a possible D gene (5 bases). The CDR3 is 13 amino acids. V lost 2 bases to trimming and J lost 1 base, with 8 bases between them. Germline-derived CDR1 and CDR2 are GTSNPN and SVGIG (reference sequence). The CDR3 spells CAWSIDRNTEAFF. CDR3 sequence (DNA): TGTGCCTGGAGTATTGACAGGAACACTGAAGCTTTCTTT.

The chain couples TRBV2 to TRBJ1-1; TRBD1 agrees at 8 bases. The CDR3 runs to 12 residues. The J segment lost 7 bases and the V segment lost 11 bases, leaving 9 bases of the junction unmatched. CDR1 and CDR2 from the germline V gene are SNHLY and FYNNEI. The CDR3 here is CAGRQGTDEAFF. CDR3 bases: TGTGCCGGAAGACAGGGGACAGATGAAGCTTTCTTT. The variable domain in full, completed from reference TRBV2 and TRBJ1-1, reads EPEVTQTPSHQVTQMGQEVILRCVPISNHLYFYWYRQILGQKVEFLVSFYNNEISEKSEIFDDQFSVERPDGSNFTLKIRSTKLEDSAMYFCAGRQGTDEAFFGQGTRLTVV.

This clone has only a few counts. The rearrangement joins TRBV14 to TRBJ1-2; no reliable D call. Germline V gives CDR1 SGHDN, CDR2 FVKESK. The CDR3 has 13 amino acids. Trimming took 6 bases from V and 4 from J, leaving 12 bases between them. The CDR3 region has the DNA TGTGCCAGCAGTCCCCGGGAGATCTATGGCTACACCTTC. This encodes CASSPREIYGYTF.

The rearrangement links TRBV19 to TRBJ1-1, with D possibly being TRBD1 (6 bases). In germline, CDR1 is LNHDA, CDR2 SQIVND (reference sequence). The V and J ends lost 7 bases and 3 bases respectively, with 12 bases between them. There are 13 residues in the CDR3. The CDR3 sequence is CASNREGDTEAFF. In nucleotides, the CDR3 is TGTGCCAGTAACAGGGAGGGGGACACTGAAGCTTTCTTT.

The chain carries TRBV2 and TRBJ1-5; D remains unclear. CDR3 size: 14 residues. V was cut by 5 bases and J by 2 bases, with 10 bases left in between. Per the germline V gene, CDR1 is SNHLY and CDR2 is FYNNEI. The CDR3 reads CASSRQSGNQPQHF. The CDR3 DNA is TGTGCCAGCAGTCGGCAGAGCGGCAATCAGCCCCAGCATTTT.

The rearrangement links TRBV3-1 (or the pseudogene TRBV3-2) to TRBJ2-7; D uncertain. V dropped 1 base and J dropped 6 bases, with 7 bases sitting between them. The length of the CDR3 is 12 residues. Per germline, CDR1 LGHDT and CDR2 YNNKEL (reference sequence). CDR3: CASSQGSGEQYF. DNA for the CDR3: TGTGCCAGCAGCCAAGGGTCGGGCGAGCAGTACTTC.

Concerning this clone: An end of the junction differs from the germline gene, which may be a read error. V is TRBV30 and J is TRBJ1-2; D not certain. The CDR3 consists of 14 residues. Germline CDR1 reads GTSNPN; CDR2 reads SVGIG (reference sequence). CDR3 DNA sequence: TGTGCCGGGAGCGCGGCAGCAGCTAACTATGGCTACACCTTC. It encodes CAGSAAAANYGYTF.